This T cell receptor beta chain was captured in a study of T cells after yellow fever vaccination. Background on the study: Fractions with few cells were prepared using SMART-Seq v4 Ultra Low Input.

V shed 6 bases and J shed 0 bases, with 6 bases lying between them. Germline V gene data show CDR1 as DFQATT and CDR2 as SNEGSKA (reference sequence). The CDR3 is made up of 12 amino acids. This clonotype has a handful of counts. The target antigen is unknown. It was through 5'RACE template switching that TCR cDNA was made, with a universal primer site and UMIs added. One entry per CDR3 protein results from TCRdb running MiXCR on the 5' RACE reads. The sample has 200,000 to 300,000 distinct CDR3 sequences, over 6.5% seen once; the top ten hold approximately 1%. Study observations and caveats: Detected again after the booster were most primary-vaccination clones, at 96% CD4 and around 91% CD8.

This clonotype was sampled from a man aged 25 to 40 who received the YFV17D yellow fever vaccine. The rearrangement joins TRBV20-1 to TRBJ1-5; D gene uncertain. Sequences were derived from CD4+ T cells sorted from PBMCs, sampled on the day of the yellow fever booster vaccination. DNA for the CDR3: TGCAGTGCCCTAGCTAGCAATCAGCCCCAGCATTTT. Translated, it gives CSALASNQPQHF.